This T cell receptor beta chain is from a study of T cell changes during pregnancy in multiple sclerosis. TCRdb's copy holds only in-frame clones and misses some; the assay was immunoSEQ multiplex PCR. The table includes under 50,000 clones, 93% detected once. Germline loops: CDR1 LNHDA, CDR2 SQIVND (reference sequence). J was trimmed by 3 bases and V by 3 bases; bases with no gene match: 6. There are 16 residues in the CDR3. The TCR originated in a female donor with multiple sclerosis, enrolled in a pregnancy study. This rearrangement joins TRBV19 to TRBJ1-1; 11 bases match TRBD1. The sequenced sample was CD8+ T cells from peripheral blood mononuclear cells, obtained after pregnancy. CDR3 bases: TGTGCCAGTAGTATGATTCCGGGACAGGGGGACACTGAAGCTTTCTTT. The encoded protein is CASSMIPGQGDTEAFF.